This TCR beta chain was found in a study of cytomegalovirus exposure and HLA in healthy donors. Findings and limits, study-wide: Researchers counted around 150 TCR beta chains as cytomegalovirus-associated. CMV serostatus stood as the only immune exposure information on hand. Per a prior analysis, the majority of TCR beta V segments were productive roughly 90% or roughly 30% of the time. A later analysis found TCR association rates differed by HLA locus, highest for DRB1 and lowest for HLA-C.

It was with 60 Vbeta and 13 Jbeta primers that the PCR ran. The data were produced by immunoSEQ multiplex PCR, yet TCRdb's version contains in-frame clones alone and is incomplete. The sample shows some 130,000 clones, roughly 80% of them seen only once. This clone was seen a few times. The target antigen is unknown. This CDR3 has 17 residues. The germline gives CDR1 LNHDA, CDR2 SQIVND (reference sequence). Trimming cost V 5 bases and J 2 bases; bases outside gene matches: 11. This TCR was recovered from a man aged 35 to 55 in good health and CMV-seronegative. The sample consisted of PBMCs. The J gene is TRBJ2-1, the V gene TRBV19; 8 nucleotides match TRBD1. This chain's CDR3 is CASSRRVRTGTYNEQFF. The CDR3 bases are TGTGCCAGTAGTCGGCGGGTCCGGACAGGGACCTACAATGAGCAGTTCTTC.